Listed below are T cell receptor beta chains from one sample, sequenced in a study of OX40 agonist ivuxolimab in advanced cancers. Here immunoSEQ multiplex PCR was the method, and the copy in TCRdb shows in-frame clones only, minus some. The table has 50,000 to 70,000 clones, roughly 80% seen once. The sample here was CD4+ or CD8+ T cells sorted from blood, taken in a trial of the OX40 agonist ivuxolimab. The receptor source for this set is an adult with an advanced solid tumor such as melanoma, head and neck, liver or kidney cancer. CDR3s include the opening cysteine and the closing phenylalanine or tryptophan. A D gene is named only where the DNA matches it firmly. The listing skips clone size in some rows; elsewhere it reads once, few, many or a size class.

.,TRBJ1-2,.,TRBV25-1,CASSELQYGYTF,TGTGCCAGCAGTGAATTACAGTATGGCTACACCTTC
.,TRBJ1-2,.,TRBV5-1,CASSLAETYGYTF,TGCGCCAGCAGCTTAGCGGAGACCTATGGCTACACCTTC
few,TRBJ1-4,.,TRBV5-4,CASSSRGFNEKLFF,TGTGCCAGCAGCTCCCGGGGGTTTAATGAAAAACTGTTTTTT
.,TRBJ1-1,.,TRBV9,CASSAQGYTEAFF,TGTGCCAGCAGCGCACAGGGATACACTGAAGCTTTCTTT
once,TRBJ2-1,.,TRBV7-2,CASIGGGSNEQFF,TGTGCCAGCATCGGGGGCGGCTCCAATGAGCAGTTCTTC
.,TRBJ2-7,TRBD2,TRBV5-6,CAGGRDEQYF,TGTGCCGGGGGGAGGGACGAGCAGTACTTC
.,TRBJ1-1,TRBD1,TRBV5-1,CASTPGTENTEAFF,TGCGCCAGCACCCCCGGGACAGAGAACACTGAAGCTTTCTTT
.,TRBJ1-5,.,TRBV7-6,CASSLSLNQPQHF,TGTGCCAGCAGCTTGTCCCTCAATCAGCCCCAGCATTTT
.,TRBJ1-3,.,TRBV6-6,CASSTETGNTIYF,TGTGCCAGCAGTACGGAGACAGGAAACACCATATATTTT
.,TRBJ1-1,TRBD1,TRBV5-1,CASSLGGTARNTEAFF,TGCGCCAGCAGCTTGGGGGGGACAGCAAGGAACACTGAAGCTTTCTTT
.,TRBJ1-5,.,TRBV27,CASSLNPVTGQPQHF,TGTGCCAGCAGTTTAAACCCGGTAACAGGTCAGCCCCAGCATTTT
.,TRBJ2-3,.,TRBV4-1,CASSQDWGTFTDTQYF,TGCGCCAGCAGCCAAGATTGGGGCACCTTCACAGATACGCAGTATTTT
.,TRBJ1-2,TRBD1,TRBV15,CATSRRDRENGYTF,TGTGCCACCAGCAGGAGGGACAGGGAAAATGGCTACACCTTC
.,TRBJ1-6,TRBD1,TRBV2,CASSWTGGPNNSPLHF,TGTGCCAGCAGTTGGACAGGGGGTCCCAATAATTCACCCCTCCACTTT
.,TRBJ2-5,TRBD2,TRBV2,CASSSERGETQYF,TGTGCCAGCAGTTCAGAGCGGGGAGAGACCCAGTACTTC
.,TRBJ2-5,TRBD2,TRBV7-2,CASSSQTSGGPRQETQYF,TGTGCCAGCAGCTCTCAAACTAGCGGGGGGCCAAGACAAGAGACCCAGTACTTC
few,TRBJ1-2,.,TRBV6-5,CASLGAGGYTF,TGTGCCAGCTTGGGGGCCGGTGGCTACACCTTC
.,TRBJ1-3,.,TRBV29-1,CSVEGAPSGNTIYF,TGCAGCGTTGAAGGTGCCCCCTCTGGAAACACCATATATTTT
.,TRBJ2-3,.,TRBV4-1,CASSQDPGYTDTQYF,TGCGCCAGCAGCCAAGATCCCGGATACACAGATACGCAGTATTTT
.,TRBJ2-5,.,TRBV11-3,CASSQGETQYF,TGTGCCAGCAGTCAAGGGGAGACCCAGTACTTC
.,TRBJ2-5,.,TRBV6-4,CASSVNGGGGETQYF,TGTGCCAGCAGTGTGAACGGCGGGGGCGGGGAGACCCAGTACTTC
once,TRBJ2-5,.,TRBV7-2,CASSPQVGGETQYF,TGTGCCAGCAGCCCCCAGGTTGGAGGTGAGACCCAGTACTTC
.,TRBJ2-7,.,TRBV19,CASSIEGAVYEQYF,TGTGCCAGTAGTATAGAGGGTGCCGTCTACGAGCAGTACTTC
.,TRBJ1-1,.,TRBV6-6,CASSSSLRAQNTEAFF,TGTGCCAGCAGCTCGTCGCTACGGGCCCAAAACACTGAAGCTTTCTTT
.,TRBJ1-1,.,TRBV7-9,CASTENTEAFF,TGTGCCAGCACTGAAAACACTGAAGCTTTCTTT
.,TRBJ1-4,.,TRBV27,CASSLFLLGFKEKLFF,TGTGCCAGCAGTCTTTTTCTCCTCGGGTTCAAGGAAAAACTGTTTTTT
.,TRBJ2-2,.,TRBV5-1,CASGTGGDTGELFF,TGCGCCAGCGGAACAGGGGGGGATACCGGGGAGCTGTTTTTT
.,TRBJ2-3,.,TRBV4-2,CASSQGRWGASTDTQYF,TGTGCCAGCAGCCAAGGGCGATGGGGGGCTAGCACAGATACGCAGTATTTT
.,TRBJ2-3,.,TRBV6-6,CASSYETGRTQYF,TGTGCCAGCAGTTACGAGACAGGGAGGACGCAGTATTTT
few,TRBJ1-6,TRBD1,TRBV4-1,CASSLSGTGVASPLHF,TGCGCCAGCAGCCTGTCCGGGACAGGGGTTGCTTCACCCCTCCACTTT
.,TRBJ1-4,TRBD1,TRBV2,CASKGNDRTGEKLFF,TGTGCCAGCAAGGGGAATGACAGGACAGGAGAAAAACTGTTTTTT
.,TRBJ1-2,.,TRBV6-1,CASSDRTNYGYTF,TGTGCCAGCAGTGACCGTACTAACTATGGCTACACCTTC
.,TRBJ1-1,TRBD1,TRBV19,CASSSSGQQNTEAFF,TGTGCCAGTAGTAGTTCGGGACAGCAGAACACTGAAGCTTTCTTT
.,TRBJ2-4,.,TRBV6-5,CASSYSSRNLNIQYF,TGTGCCAGCAGTTACTCGAGCAGGAACTTAAACATTCAGTACTTC
.,TRBJ1-3,.,TRBV5-1,CASSLEIYSGNTIYF,TGCGCCAGCAGCTTGGAGATCTACTCTGGAAACACCATATATTTT
.,TRBJ1-4,.,TRBV4-3,CASSQDRVEKLFF,TGCGCCAGCAGCCAAGACAGGGTTGAAAAACTGTTTTTT
.,TRBJ2-3,.,TRBV5-1,CASSLDPHTDTQYF,TGCGCCAGCAGCTTGGATCCCCACACAGATACGCAGTATTTT
.,TRBJ1-3,.,TRBV28,CASGGRFFSGNTIYF,TGTGCCAGCGGCGGCAGGTTCTTCTCTGGAAACACCATATATTTT
.,TRBJ1-1,.,TRBV7-2,CASSLSREAEAFF,TGTGCCAGCAGCTTATCCCGGGAGGCTGAAGCTTTCTTT
.,TRBJ2-7,.,TRBV5-1,CASSLQGADEQYF,TGCGCCAGCAGCTTGCAAGGGGCGGACGAGCAGTACTTC
.,TRBJ2-3,TRBD2,TRBV13,CATGRFSGGLDTQYF,TGTGCCACCGGAAGGTTTAGCGGGGGGTTGGATACGCAGTATTTT